The sequence of this T cell receptor beta chain was determined in a study of T cell responses to AZD1222 COVID-19 vaccine. Using immunoSEQ multiplex PCR, the repertoire was profiled, and TCRdb retains in-frame clones only, with some absent. This table has 95,000 to 150,000 clones, around 88% appearing once. The V and J ends lost 6 bases and 0 bases respectively, with 14 bases between them. The CDR3 length is 15 residues. Germline V lookup: CDR1 MNHNY, CDR2 SVGAGI (reference sequence). The TCR originated in an adult in good health. The chain is built from TRBV6-6 and TRBJ1-2; no firm D call. Here the sequenced sample was peripheral blood, taken on day 0 of AZD1222 vaccination. The CDR3 DNA follows: TGTGCCAGCAGACCACCGGGTACAACTAACTATGGCTACACCTTC. This encodes CASRPPGTTNYGYTF.